Given below is one T cell receptor (beta chain) in context. The CDR3 totals 15 residues. The V and J ends lost 0 bases and 1 base respectively, with 7 bases between them. CDR1 and CDR2 from the germline V gene are MGHRA and YSYEKL. These data are taken from a study of blood T cell repertoires in COVID-19. Study as a whole: The origin of the acute and convalescent COVID-19 samples was the United States, Italy and Spain. From T cells, B-cell-depleted T cells, or PBMCs came the material, which was cDNA or gDNA.

In the original analysis: Reference gene primer amplification gave estimated nucleated cell counts. Produced via immunoSEQ multiplex PCR; TCRdb's table is partial and in-frame only. D and trimming come from the DNA, and the V and J calls and clone size come from that table. The sample carries about 87,000 clones, about 85% recorded once. This chain links TRBV4-1 with TRBJ1-5; tentatively, D is TRBD1 (5 bases). The sample taken for sequencing was peripheral blood. The TCR was taken from a woman aged 80 or over with COVID-19, enrolled during active disease. The CDR3 loop is CASSQERGSNQPQHF. DNA for the CDR3: TGCGCCAGCAGCCAAGAGCGGGGCAGCAATCAGCCCCAGCATTTT.